A single sample is the source of the 25 T cell receptor beta chains below, sequenced in a study of T-cell memory formation after mild COVID-19. MiXCR, run by TCRdb on the 5' RACE reads, gives a single entry per CDR3 protein. This table has some 310,000 distinct CDR3 sequences, 20% to 25% appearing once. Sequencing input: PBMCs or a T cell subset sorted from them (not recorded which). The receptors here all came from a man younger than 35 who had mild COVID-19 (a few samples of this study predate the infection). Cell type and time point are not known.

This clonotype appeared a few times. The V call is TRBV12-3 or TRBV12-4, the J call TRBJ2-3; D remains unclear. V was pared by 1 base and J by 4 bases, with 6 bases between. This CDR3 region has 13 residues. CDR3 DNA: TGTGCCAGCAGTTTAGGGTGGGCAGATACGCAGTATTTT. As protein: CASSLGWADTQYF.

This clonotype was found many times. The CDR3 region is CASSPGDNYGYTF. The CDR3 nucleotides read TGCGCCAGCAGCCCAGGGGATAACTATGGCTACACCTTC. The gene calls are TRBV5-1 and TRBJ1-2; maybe TRBD1 (6 bases). Germline assignment: CDR1 SGHRS and CDR2 YFSETQ. The CDR3 spans 13 residues. The ends were cut back, 4 bases at V and 1 base at J, with 8 bases in the middle. Using reference TRBV5-1 and TRBJ1-2 for the parts outside the CDR3, the full variable domain is KAGVTQTPRYLIKTRGQQVTLSCSPISGHRSVSWYQQTPGQGLQFLFEYFSETQRNKGNFPGRFSGRQFSNSRSEMNVSTLELGDSALYLCASSPGDNYGYTFGSGTRLTVV.

The genes are TRBV7-9 and TRBJ2-5; 10 nucleotides agree with TRBD2. The V gene's germline CDR1 is SEHNR and CDR2 FQNEAQ (reference sequence). V trimming: 4 bases; J trimming: 4 bases; junction bases outside the gene matches: 15. The CDR3 is 18 residues long. The CDR3 DNA reads as TGTGCCAGCAGCTCCCTAAGGCCCAAACTAGCGGGGAGAGAGACCCAGTACTTC. This codes for CASSSLRPKLAGRETQYF.

This clonotype was counted only a few times. V gene TRBV3-1 combines with J gene TRBJ2-5, with TRBD1 as a possible D gene (7 bases). Trimming pared 1 base from V and 3 bases from J, leaving 9 bases between. The germline V gene encodes CDR1 LGHDT and CDR2 YNNKEL (reference sequence). This CDR3 region has 14 residues. CDR3 protein: CASSQVRGEETQYF. Written as DNA, the CDR3 is TGTGCCAGCAGCCAAGTCAGGGGGGAAGAGACCCAGTACTTC.

V gene TRBV28 combines with J gene TRBJ2-4; D uncertain. Deletions cut 2 bases from V and 2 bases from J, with 7 bases between. The CDR3 has 14 residues. Germline V gives CDR1 MDHEN, CDR2 SYDVKM. The CDR3 sequence is CASSLRWTKNIQYF. CDR3 in DNA: TGTGCCAGCAGTTTACGGTGGACCAAAAACATTCAGTACTTC.

The table lists this clonotype with many counts. The rearrangement joins TRBV7-9 to TRBJ1-5; 11 bases match TRBD1. The ends lost 5 bases at V and 10 bases at J; junction bases unmatched: 4. Germline V gives CDR1 SEHNR, CDR2 FQNEAQ (reference sequence). The CDR3 is 13 residues long. The CDR3 region has the DNA TGTGCCAGCAGCGGACAGGGGGCGAACCCCCAGCATTTT. Its protein is CASSGQGANPQHF.

This clonotype was observed many times. The chain uses TRBV5-5 and TRBJ1-5, with 8 bases matching TRBD1. Germline values: CDR1 SGHKS, CDR2 YYEKEE (reference sequence). V lost 0 bases, J lost 3 bases, and 5 bases stayed unmatched. The CDR3 is 16 amino acids. CDR3 loop: CASSLVHRGDNQPQHF. The CDR3 bases are TGTGCCAGCAGCTTGGTTCACAGGGGGGACAATCAGCCCCAGCATTTT.

This clonotype was seen a handful of times. At one of its ends the junction is not consistent with the germline gene, which may arise from a read error. The CDR3 protein is CASSYGGTGDF. Written as DNA, the CDR3 is TGTGCCAGCAGTTACGGTGGCACTGGAGATTTC. The V gene is TRBV6-6, the J gene TRBJ1-2; D call uncertain. The CDR3 contains 11 residues. Germline CDR1 is MNHNY and CDR2 is SVGAGI (reference sequence).

This clonotype was seen ten or more times. The rearrangement uses TRBV12-3 or TRBV12-4 and TRBJ1-2; D might be TRBD1 (5 bases). This CDR3 spans 11 amino acids. Trimming took off 6 bases at V and 6 bases at J, with 8 bases between the two ends. CDR3 bases: TGTGCCAGCAGCCTCAGGGATGGCTACACCTTC. Its protein is CASSLRDGYTF.

V usage is TRBV5-4 and J usage is TRBJ2-1; D not certain. Trimming removed 2 bases at V and 11 bases at J, with 11 bases between. The CDR3 spans 12 residues. The germline CDR1 and CDR2 sequences are SGHNT and YYREEE (reference sequence). CDR3: CASSLLVGKQFF. CDR3 nucleotide sequence: TGTGCCAGCAGCTTACTCGTCGGTAAGCAGTTCTTC. Supplemented by reference TRBV5-4 and TRBJ2-1, the full variable domain reads ETGVTQSPTHLIKTRGQQVTLRCSSQSGHNTVSWYQQALGQGPQFIFQYYREEENGRGNFPPRFSGLQFPNYSSELNVNALELDDSALYLCASSLLVGKQFFGPGTRLTVL.

The rearrangement uses TRBV27 and TRBJ1-4, with TRBD1 as a possible D gene (5 bases). V was clipped by 4 bases and J by 11 bases, with 14 bases between them. CDR1 is MNHEY, CDR2 SMNVEV, per germline (reference sequence). This CDR3 is 13 amino acids long. The CDR3 nucleotides read TGTGCCAGCAGTTCCCGGGACGATGGGAAACTGTTTTTT. This codes for CASSSRDDGKLFF. Full variable domain (remainder filled in from reference TRBV27 and TRBJ1-4): EAQVTQNPRYLITVTGKKLTVTCSQNMNHEYMSWYRQDPGLGLRQIYYSMNVEVTDKGDVPEGYKVSRKEKRNFPLILESPSPNQTSLYFCASSSRDDGKLFFGSGTQLSVL.

This clonotype turned up a few times. This chain connects TRBV27 to TRBJ1-2, with D tentatively TRBD1 (6 bases). Between the trimmed V and J ends, which lost 4 bases and 6 bases, there was a span of 15 bases. This CDR3 is 14 amino acids long. Germline V CDR1 and CDR2: MNHEY, SMNVEV (reference sequence). The CDR3 region is CASSSQGGLNGYTF. Here the CDR3 DNA reads TGTGCCAGCAGTTCACAGGGCGGATTGAATGGCTACACCTTC.

The chain joins TRBV20-1 to TRBJ2-5; maybe TRBD2 (6 bases). TRBJ2-1 matches the DNA end more closely, so the J call is doubtful. The CDR3 runs to 14 residues. Germline values: CDR1 DFQATT, CDR2 SNEGSKA (reference sequence). In DNA form, the CDR3 reads TGCAGTGCAACTGAGGGACTTTTAAGCGAGACCCAGTTCTTC. This translates into CSATEGLLSETQFF.

This clonotype was found many times. The CDR3 loop is CSAGTSGGAGTDTQYF. The DNA of the CDR3 is TGCAGTGCTGGGACTAGCGGGGGGGCGGGGACAGATACGCAGTATTTT. The V call is TRBV20-1, the J call TRBJ2-3; TRBD2 agrees at 16 bases. There are 16 residues in the CDR3. Germline V lookup: CDR1 DFQATT, CDR2 SNEGSKA (reference sequence). V shed 5 bases, J shed 3 bases, and the junction held 5 bases outside the gene matches.

The V call is TRBV11-2, the J call TRBJ1-1; the match to TRBD1 covers 9 bases. Germline V gene sequence: CDR1 SGHAT, CDR2 FQNNGV. The CDR3 contains 17 residues. V dropped 10 bases and J dropped 0; count of bases not matched to a gene: 15. The CDR3 coding sequence is TGTGCCACCATTCGCGGGACAGGGATTCTATTGAACACTGAAGCTTTCTTT. It specifies CATIRGTGILLNTEAFF.

The chain has TRBV6-2 or TRBV6-3 and TRBJ2-3, with unresolved D. CDR1 and CDR2 (germline): MNHEY, SVGEGT. The CDR3 is 15 residues long. The ends were cut back, 6 bases at V and 2 bases at J, with 15 bases in the middle. The CDR3 loop is CASRPDTGYTDTQYF. The CDR3 DNA reads as TGTGCCAGCAGACCCGACACGGGTTACACAGATACGCAGTATTTT.

This clonotype was counted only a few times. In DNA, the CDR3 is TGTGCCAGCAGGGGAAGACTAGCGGGGGAGATGAATGAGCAGTTCTTC. Translating it yields CASRGRLAGEMNEQFF. V gene TRBV7-9 combines with J gene TRBJ2-1, with 12 bases fitting TRBD2. This CDR3 is built from 16 residues. The J segment lost 7 bases and the V segment lost 6 bases, leaving 10 bases of the junction unmatched. CDR1 and CDR2 (germline): SEHNR, FQNEAQ (reference sequence).

This clonotype was detected ten times or more. J is TRBJ1-1 and V is TRBV5-5; D perhaps matches TRBD1 (5 bases). The CDR3 is 16 amino acids. The germline V and J ends were trimmed by 1 base and 1 base, with 14 bases remaining between them. Germline CDR1 SGHKS, CDR2 YYEKEE (reference sequence). The CDR3 is CASSLFTGVRNTEAFF. The CDR3 coding sequence is TGTGCCAGCAGCTTGTTTACAGGCGTGCGGAACACTGAAGCTTTCTTT.

In this sample, this clonotype turned up a few times. V is TRBV7-2 and J is TRBJ1-1; D gene ambiguous. Germline V lookup: CDR1 SGHTA, CDR2 FQGNSA. The CDR3 loop spans 15 amino acids. V dropped 3 bases and J dropped 0 bases, with 11 bases sitting between them. This CDR3 reads CASSFSSTVNTEAFF. DNA for the CDR3: TGTGCCAGCAGCTTCTCCTCCACCGTGAACACTGAAGCTTTCTTT.

The sample holds a few counts of this clonotype. The V call is TRBV6-4, the J call TRBJ1-6; 11 positions agree with TRBD1. The CDR3 spans 14 residues. Per the germline V gene, CDR1 is MRHNA and CDR2 is SNTAGT. After removal of 2 bases from V and 9 bases from J, the junction contained 0 bases not matched to a gene. The CDR3 DNA reads TGTGCCAGCAGTGACGGGACAGGGGGTTCACCCCTCCACTTT. This encodes CASSDGTGGSPLHF.

The V and J genes are TRBV6-5 and TRBJ2-1, with 11 bases that match TRBD2. Unmatched junction bases numbered 15, after V lost 8 bases and J lost 9 bases. CDR1 MNHEY and CDR2 SVGAGI come from the germline V gene. The CDR3 loop spans 16 amino acids. DNA of the CDR3: TGTGCCAGCCGGCTACTAGCGGGGGACGCGTCGGGTGAGCAGTTCTTC. Translating it yields CASRLLAGDASGEQFF.

The chain carries TRBV5-6 and TRBJ2-7, with 7 nucleotides matching TRBD2. The CDR3 is 15 amino acids. The germline gives CDR1 SGHDT, CDR2 YYEEEE. V shed 4 bases, J shed 2 bases, and the junction held 9 bases outside the gene matches. CDR3 protein: CASSQNTRGAYEQYV. CDR3 in DNA: TGTGCCAGCAGCCAGAACACCCGGGGGGCCTACGAGCAGTACGTC.

The chain recombines TRBV5-1 with TRBJ2-3; 10 bases align to TRBD1. CDR1 is SGHRS, CDR2 YFSETQ, per germline. The CDR3 covers 16 residues. Trimming at V came to 4 bases and at J to 4 bases, leaving 9 bases not matched to a gene. The DNA of the CDR3 is TGCGCCAGCAGCCTGGAGGTTGGGACAGGGGCAGATACGCAGTATTTT. As protein: CASSLEVGTGADTQYF.

Only a few counts were recorded for this clonotype. This chain connects TRBV29-1 to TRBJ1-1, with 7 bases that match TRBD1. The CDR3 has 11 amino acids. Germline assignment: CDR1 SQVTM and CDR2 ANQGSEA. The V gene end was trimmed by 8 bases and the J gene end by 5 bases; junction bases not matched to a gene: 5. The CDR3 sequence is CSFRGVTEAFF. In DNA, the CDR3 is TGCAGCTTCAGGGGGGTGACTGAAGCTTTCTTT. Using reference TRBV29-1 and TRBJ1-1 for the parts outside the CDR3, the full variable domain is SAVISQKPSRDICQRGTSLTIQCQVDSQVTMMFWYRQQPGQSLTLIATANQGSEATYESGFVIDKFPISRPNLTFSTLTVSNMSPEDSSIYLCSFRGVTEAFFGQGTRLTVV.

This clonotype was observed at least ten times. V is TRBV5-1 and J is TRBJ2-3; D gene uncertain. The CDR3 runs to 12 residues. Germline-derived CDR1 and CDR2 are SGHRS and YFSETQ. The V and J ends lost 0 bases and 5 bases respectively, with 4 bases between them. This CDR3 reads CASSLALDTQYF. CDR3 DNA: TGCGCCAGCAGCTTGGCCCTAGATACGCAGTATTTT.